This T cell receptor (beta chain) was captured in a study of CXCR3-negative and CXCR3-positive naive CD8 T cells. Preparation of TRB cDNA libraries relied on 5' RACE carrying UMI labels. TCRdb derives one entry per CDR3 protein from the 5' RACE reads, leaving out DNA. The sample shows about 46,000 distinct CDR3 sequences, and 2.5% sits with its ten largest clones. This CDR3 spans 13 amino acids. Germline loops: CDR1 SQVTM, CDR2 ANQGSEA. This chain links TRBV29-1 with TRBJ2-2. Sequencing was performed on naive CXCR3- CD8+ T cells from blood. Subset noted: CD45RO-CCR7+CD27+CD95- naive CD8+ T cells lacking CXCR3 (TNR3-). This TCR derives from a human donor in good health. Some clones in this sample may be carry-over from other donors' samples. CDR3 loop: CSVFWENTGELFF.